The rows below give T cell receptor beta chains drawn from one sample of a study of blood T cells in healthy people across ages. MiXCR was run by TCRdb on the 5' RACE reads, yielding one entry per CDR3 protein. There are 1.2 million to 1.5 million distinct CDR3 sequences in the sample; about 40% occur only once, and roughly 7.7% lies in the top ten. The sequencing input was blood. The origin of the receptors is a woman younger than 35 in good health. CDR3s include the opening cysteine and the closing phenylalanine or tryptophan. Each record gives: J gene, clone size, CDR3 length, V gene, CDR3 protein. Clone size is not always given. Where it is, it says once, few, many or a class for expanded clones.

j_call: TRBJ2-7
clone_size: few
cdr3_length: 15
v_call: TRBV20-1
cdr3_aa: CSARDSGTGSLEQYF

j_call: TRBJ1-1
clone_size: -
cdr3_length: 11
v_call: TRBV20-1
cdr3_aa: CSAMRDCEAFF

j_call: -
clone_size: few
cdr3_length: 12
v_call: TRBV12-3/TRBV12-4
cdr3_aa: CASSFWSSEQYF

j_call: TRBJ2-3
clone_size: -
cdr3_length: 13
v_call: TRBV6-1
cdr3_aa: CASSLRDGDTQYF

j_call: TRBJ1-2
clone_size: -
cdr3_length: 13
v_call: TRBV5-1
cdr3_aa: CASSFEGTYGYTF

j_call: TRBJ2-5
clone_size: few
cdr3_length: 14
v_call: TRBV10-3
cdr3_aa: CAISDRGRKETQYF

j_call: TRBJ1-1
clone_size: -
cdr3_length: 15
v_call: TRBV6-5
cdr3_aa: CASSYSGGTNTEAFF

j_call: -
clone_size: -
cdr3_length: 16
v_call: TRBV20-1
cdr3_aa: CSAGLAGLLSYNEQYF

j_call: TRBJ1-2
clone_size: -
cdr3_length: 16
v_call: TRBV2
cdr3_aa: CASSDFMAGASGGYTF

j_call: TRBJ2-5
clone_size: many
cdr3_length: 12
v_call: TRBV12-3/TRBV12-4
cdr3_aa: CASSQYQETQYF

j_call: -
clone_size: -
cdr3_length: 14
v_call: TRBV4-1
cdr3_aa: CASSQAGATSEQYF

j_call: TRBJ2-7
clone_size: -
cdr3_length: 15
v_call: TRBV5-1
cdr3_aa: CASSSAGQGANEQYF

j_call: TRBJ2-1
clone_size: -
cdr3_length: 19
v_call: TRBV7-2
cdr3_aa: CASSPLGASGSLFRNEQFF

j_call: TRBJ1-2
clone_size: -
cdr3_length: 14
v_call: TRBV5-1
cdr3_aa: CASSDNRRDYGYTF

j_call: TRBJ2-5
clone_size: -
cdr3_length: 15
v_call: TRBV3-1
cdr3_aa: CASSQEGRTGETQYF

j_call: TRBJ1-2
clone_size: few
cdr3_length: 14
v_call: TRBV20-1
cdr3_aa: CSFTRDYIPYGYTF

j_call: TRBJ1-5
clone_size: -
cdr3_length: 14
v_call: TRBV7-8
cdr3_aa: CGSSLGASNQPQHF

j_call: TRBJ2-1
clone_size: few
cdr3_length: 17
v_call: TRBV4-1
cdr3_aa: CASSQDPPRAPFGEQFF

j_call: TRBJ2-1
clone_size: -
cdr3_length: 14
v_call: TRBV7-9
cdr3_aa: CASSRPGLAAEQFF

j_call: TRBJ1-2
clone_size: -
cdr3_length: 14
v_call: TRBV6-4
cdr3_aa: CASSAWSARGGYTF

j_call: TRBJ2-4
clone_size: -
cdr3_length: 17
v_call: TRBV27
cdr3_aa: CASSPLWGQLAKNIQYF

j_call: TRBJ2-3
clone_size: -
cdr3_length: 12
v_call: TRBV7-2
cdr3_aa: CASSTYRDTQYF

j_call: TRBJ2-7
clone_size: -
cdr3_length: 13
v_call: TRBV3-1
cdr3_aa: CASSSGNTYEQYF

j_call: TRBJ1-2
clone_size: -
cdr3_length: 15
v_call: TRBV27
cdr3_aa: CASSLRAALNYGYTF

j_call: TRBJ2-1
clone_size: -
cdr3_length: 17
v_call: TRBV3-1
cdr3_aa: CASSQNQGGGSYNEQFF

j_call: TRBJ1-2
clone_size: -
cdr3_length: 13
v_call: TRBV10-3
cdr3_aa: CAISEGFYYGYTF

j_call: TRBJ2-1
clone_size: -
cdr3_length: 15
v_call: TRBV9
cdr3_aa: CASSEPGGFNSEQFF